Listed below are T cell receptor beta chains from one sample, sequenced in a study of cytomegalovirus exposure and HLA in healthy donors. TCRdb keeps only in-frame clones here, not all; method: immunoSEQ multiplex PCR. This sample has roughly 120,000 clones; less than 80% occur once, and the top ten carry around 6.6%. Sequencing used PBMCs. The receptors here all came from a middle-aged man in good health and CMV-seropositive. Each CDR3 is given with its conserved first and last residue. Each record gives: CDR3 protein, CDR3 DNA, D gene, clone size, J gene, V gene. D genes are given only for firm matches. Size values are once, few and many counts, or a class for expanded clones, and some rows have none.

CASSPGASGQETQYF	TGTGCTAGCAGCCCCGGGGCTAGCGGACAAGAGACCCAGTACTTC	TRBD2	.	TRBJ2-5	TRBV7-7
CASSLGVTSGSTDTQYF	TGTGCCAGCAGTTTAGGGGTGACTAGCGGAAGCACAGATACGCAGTATTTT	TRBD2	.	TRBJ2-3	TRBV27
CASSNRGPNEKLFF	TGTGCCAGCAGTAACAGGGGCCCCAATGAAAAACTGTTTTTT	TRBD1	.	TRBJ1-4	TRBV6-5
CASSLGRGEQYF	TGTGCCAGCAGCTTAGGTCGAGGGGAGCAGTACTTC	.	once	TRBJ2-7	TRBV11-3
CASSEGAALNTEAFF	TGTGCCAGCAGTGAAGGGGCAGCATTGAACACTGAAGCTTTCTTT	.	.	TRBJ1-1	TRBV6-1
CASSFASSTDTQYF	TGCGCCAGCAGCTTCGCCAGTAGCACAGATACGCAGTATTTT	.	.	TRBJ2-3	TRBV5-1
CASSGGTGNTGELFF	TGTGCCAGCAGCGGCGGGACAGGGAACACCGGGGAGCTGTTTTTT	TRBD1	.	TRBJ2-2	TRBV9
CASSGGGSYEQYF	TGTGCCAGCAGTGGAGGAGGGTCCTACGAGCAGTACTTC	.	.	TRBJ2-7	TRBV6-5
CASSLALGNTEAFF	TGTGCCAGCAGCTTAGCGCTCGGGAACACTGAAGCTTTCTTT	.	.	TRBJ1-1	TRBV7-8
CASRYPGQGSSLAKTIQYF	TGTGCCAGCAGATACCCAGGACAGGGCTCGAGTTTAGCCAAAACCATTCAGTACTTC	TRBD1	once	TRBJ2-4	TRBV2
CASSLYTGQANTIYF	TGCGCCAGCAGCCTCTATACGGGACAGGCAAACACCATATATTTT	TRBD1	.	TRBJ1-3	TRBV4-1
CASSVEGQGARGYTF	TGCGCCAGCAGCGTCGAAGGACAGGGCGCCCGGGGCTACACCTTC	TRBD1	once	TRBJ1-2	TRBV5-1
CASSWDTGLLDLHF	TGTGCCAGCAGCTGGGACACCGGCCTTTTGGACCTCCACTTT	.	.	TRBJ1-6	TRBV7-9
CSVKTGTGNNSPLHF	TGCAGCGTCAAAACCGGGACAGGGAATAATTCACCCCTCCACTTT	TRBD1	.	TRBJ1-6	TRBV29-1
CASTGQGWDGELFF	TGTGCCAGCACAGGACAGGGGTGGGACGGGGAGCTGTTTTTT	TRBD1	.	TRBJ2-2	TRBV6-5
CASGLTDRGPYEQYF	TGTGCCAGCGGTCTTACGGACAGGGGGCCCTACGAGCAGTACTTC	TRBD1	.	TRBJ2-7	TRBV28